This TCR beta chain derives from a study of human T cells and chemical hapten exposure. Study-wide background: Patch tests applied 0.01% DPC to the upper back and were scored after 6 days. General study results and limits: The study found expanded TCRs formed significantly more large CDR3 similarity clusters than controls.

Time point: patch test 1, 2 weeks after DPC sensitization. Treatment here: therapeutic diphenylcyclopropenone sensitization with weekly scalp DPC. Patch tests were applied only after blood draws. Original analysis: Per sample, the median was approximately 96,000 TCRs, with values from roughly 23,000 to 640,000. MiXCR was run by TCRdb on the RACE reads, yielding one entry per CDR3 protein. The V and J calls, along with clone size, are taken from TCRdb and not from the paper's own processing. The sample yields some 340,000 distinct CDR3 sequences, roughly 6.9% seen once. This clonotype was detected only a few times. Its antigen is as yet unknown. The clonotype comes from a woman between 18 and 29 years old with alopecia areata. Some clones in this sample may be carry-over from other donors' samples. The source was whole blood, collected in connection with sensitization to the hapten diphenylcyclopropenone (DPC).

In DNA, the CDR3 is TGTGCCAGCAGCACGGACATAGGACAGCCCCAGCATTTT. Its translation: CASSTDIGQPQHF. The chain joins TRBV6-6 to TRBJ1-5; tentative D call: TRBD1 (5 bases). With 6 bases removed from V and 7 bases from J, the gap between germline ends came to 13 bases. The CDR3 length is 13 residues. From germline, CDR1 is MNHNY and CDR2 SVGAGI (reference sequence).